This record covers a single TCR beta chain. No cognate antigen has been identified for it. Nothing much larger sits one base from this clone, and base qualities are not available. The data belong to a study of blood T cell repertoires in COVID-19 (dated by TCRdb to 2018 to 2020). Looking at the study overall: Samples covering the acute and convalescent phases of COVID-19 were provided by collaborators in the United States, Italy and Spain. The prospective study material was composed of cDNA or gDNA derived from T cells, B-cell-depleted T cells, or PBMCs. Subjects who had been exposed to COVID-19, were actively infected with it, or had recovered from it provided the deeply sampled blood TCRbeta repertoires that made up the dataset. A freely available public database, intended as a resource for researchers studying the immune response to SARS-CoV-2, is where the repertoires were released. Samples came from the ongoing ImmuneRACE study (first 160 participants) plus 1,254 subjects from 6 global collaborators. Sample metadata almost always included a de-identified subject ID, COVID-19 status, age in years and sex. Where available, HLA class I and class II types were taken from metadata supplied by the sample provider and were not determined by assay-based typing.

Collaborating institutions collected whole blood in K2EDTA tubes following their own protocols. For TCRbeta analysis, collaborators shipped samples as frozen whole blood, isolated PBMCs, or DNA extracted from either of those sample types. TCRbeta CDR3 regions were amplified from genomic DNA by means of the immunoSEQ Assay, a bias-controlled multiplex PCR. Per the authors' processing: Nucleated cell counts per sample were estimated from amplification of reference gene primers within the assay. To quantify the absolute abundance of each unique TCRbeta CDR3 rearrangement, sequence reads were collapsed and filtered. For each sample, productive Simpson clonality was calculated as the square root of Simpson's diversity index across productive rearrangements. The table was pulled from immuneACCESS by TCRdb, which kept in-frame rearrangements only. Such tables lose some clones; where checked, under half of the loss comes from unresolved V genes, and the rest has no known cause. V, J and clone size derive from that table, while D and trimming were established from the DNA sequence. This sample has fewer than 250,000 clones in its table, and just under 85% of those were observed once. The ten largest clones take up about 5.1% of the sample.

The study at large found these results: The quantity of clinical and demographic metadata differed by source and by participant and was supplied without curation.

The CDR3 sequence holds 16 residues, the cysteine and phenylalanine included. Just the 48-base CDR3 DNA is kept, in frame starting at base 1. Looking up the germline V gene (reference sequence) yields CDR1 LGHDT and CDR2 YNNKEL. Trimming takes 2 bases from V and 0 bases from J, and the germline ends sit 13 bases apart. What was sequenced was peripheral blood. This receptor chain uses TRBV3-1 (or the pseudogene TRBV3-2) and TRBJ1-2; a tentative D call is TRBD1 (6 bases match). The clonotype was recovered from a woman aged 65 to 85 with active or convalescent COVID-19. The sequenced DNA is TGTGCCAGCAGCCAACCTAGGGGGGGCTCTAACTATGGCTACACCTTC. This gives the protein CASSQPRGGSNYGYTF.